This is a list of T cell receptor beta chains from one sample in a study of identical twins. TCRdb re-called the 5' RACE reads with MiXCR, one entry per CDR3 protein. The table lists hundreds of thousands of distinct CDR3 sequences, roughly an eighth of them singletons. This sample also appeared in a second study, on yellow fever vaccine responses in identical twins.

Material for sequencing was CD8+ T cells sorted from blood. These receptors came from a woman aged 18-35 years in good health. Each CDR3 is given with its conserved first and last residue. The order of the fields is CDR3 length, D gene, clone size, V gene, J gene, CDR3 protein, CDR3 DNA. A D gene is named only where the DNA matches it firmly. Clone size, where shown, is once, few, many, or a class for clones that have expanded.

length: 15
D: TRBD1
size: .
V: TRBV28
J: TRBJ2-5
CDR3: CASSSDRGAGETQYF
DNA: TGTGCCAGCAGCTCGGACAGGGGAGCGGGGGAGACCCAGTACTTC

length: 15
D: TRBD1
size: few
V: TRBV2
J: TRBJ1-5
CDR3: CASSGRDRGLKPQHF
DNA: TGTGCCAGCAGTGGTCGAGACAGGGGCTTGAAGCCCCAGCATTTT

length: 13
D: TRBD1
size: few
V: TRBV29-1
J: TRBJ2-1
CDR3: CSVERDRPNEQFF
DNA: TGCAGCGTTGAAAGGGACAGGCCTAATGAGCAGTTCTTC

length: 16
D: .
size: many
V: TRBV5-1
J: TRBJ2-5
CDR3: CASSETPGPQEGTQYF
DNA: TGCGCCAGCAGCGAAACCCCGGGACCCCAAGAAGGGACCCAGTACTTC

length: 13
D: .
size: few
V: TRBV27
J: TRBJ2-2
CDR3: CASSFMMGGELFF
DNA: TGTGCCAGCAGTTTTATGATGGGCGGGGAGCTGTTTTTT

length: 12
D: .
size: few
V: TRBV7-9
J: TRBJ2-3
CDR3: CASSGDSLEQYF
DNA: TGTGCCAGCAGCGGGGACTCTTTAGAGCAGTATTTT

length: 13
D: .
size: .
V: TRBV12-3/TRBV12-4
J: TRBJ2-5
CDR3: CASNEAGQETQYF
DNA: TGTGCCAGTAATGAGGCGGGCCAAGAGACCCAGTACTTC

length: 14
D: .
size: .
V: TRBV2
J: TRBJ2-2
CDR3: CASSEWSGPRELFF
DNA: TGTGCCAGCAGTGAATGGAGCGGGCCCCGGGAGCTGTTTTTT

length: 14
D: .
size: .
V: TRBV19
J: TRBJ2-2
CDR3: CASSFDIYNGELFF
DNA: TGTGCCAGTAGTTTCGATATCTACAACGGGGAGCTGTTTTTT

length: 16
D: TRBD2
size: .
V: TRBV12-3/TRBV12-4
J: TRBJ2-1
CDR3: CASRPPGLAGENEQFF
DNA: TGTGCCAGCAGACCCCCGGGACTAGCGGGAGAGAATGAGCAGTTCTTC

length: 15
D: TRBD1
size: few
V: TRBV12-3/TRBV12-4
J: TRBJ2-2
CDR3: CASSFTGGHTGELFF
DNA: TGTGCCAGCAGTTTCACAGGGGGCCACACCGGGGAGCTGTTTTTT

length: 16
D: TRBD1
size: few
V: TRBV28
J: TRBJ2-5
CDR3: CASRSRDRVLQETQYF
DNA: TGTGCCAGCAGGTCCCGGGACAGGGTCCTTCAAGAGACCCAGTACTTC

length: 14
D: .
size: .
V: TRBV4-1
J: TRBJ2-7
CDR3: CASSQETPRDEQYF
DNA: TGCGCCAGCAGCCAAGAAACCCCTAGGGACGAGCAGTACTTC

length: 15
D: .
size: few
V: TRBV6-5
J: TRBJ2-3
CDR3: CASSYGVRATDTQYF
DNA: TGTGCCAGCAGTTACGGGGTCAGGGCCACAGATACGCAGTATTTT

length: 15
D: TRBD1
size: .
V: TRBV7-6
J: TRBJ2-1
CDR3: CASSLDRGQGDEQFF
DNA: TGTGCCAGCAGCCTAGACAGGGGACAAGGGGATGAGCAGTTCTTC

length: 15
D: .
size: many
V: TRBV20-1
J: TRBJ2-5
CDR3: CSARGDRQYQETQYF
DNA: TGCAGTGCTAGAGGTGACAGACAGTACCAAGAGACCCAGTACTTC

length: 14
D: TRBD2
size: .
V: TRBV28
J: TRBJ2-1
CDR3: CASSFRGRGDEQFF
DNA: TGTGCCAGCAGTTTCCGCGGGAGAGGTGATGAGCAGTTCTTC

length: 16
D: .
size: few
V: TRBV7-9
J: TRBJ2-4
CDR3: CASSTNRQAFLNIQYF
DNA: TGTGCCAGCAGCACCAACCGACAGGCCTTCCTGAACATTCAGTACTTC

length: 18
D: TRBD2
size: few
V: TRBV6-5
J: TRBJ2-1
CDR3: CASSLTSGGANSYNEQFF
DNA: TGTGCCAGCAGTTTGACTAGCGGGGGGGCGAACTCCTACAATGAGCAGTTCTTC

length: 12
D: .
size: .
V: TRBV2
J: TRBJ1-2
CDR3: CATYGAPWGYTF
DNA: TGTGCCACCTACGGGGCTCCTTGGGGCTACACCTTC

length: 12
D: .
size: .
V: TRBV11-2
J: TRBJ2-7
CDR3: CASSLIISEQYF
DNA: TGTGCCAGCAGCTTAATTATAAGCGAGCAGTACTTC

length: 15
D: TRBD1
size: .
V: TRBV3-1
J: TRBJ1-1
CDR3: CASSQGTGVSTEAFF
DNA: TGTGCCAGCAGCCAAGGGACAGGGGTATCCACTGAAGCTTTCTTT

length: 16
D: TRBD1
size: .
V: TRBV3-1
J: TRBJ2-5
CDR3: CASSQDFQGAWETQYF
DNA: TGTGCCAGCAGCCAAGATTTCCAGGGGGCCTGGGAGACCCAGTACTTC

length: 12
D: TRBD1
size: .
V: TRBV7-9
J: TRBJ2-5
CDR3: CASGDREETQYF
DNA: TGTGCCAGCGGGGACAGGGAGGAGACCCAGTACTTC

length: 12
D: .
size: many
V: TRBV5-1
J: TRBJ2-2
CDR3: CASSLNTGELFF
DNA: TGCGCCAGCAGCTTAAACACCGGGGAGCTGTTTTTT

length: 12
D: .
size: .
V: TRBV11-2
J: TRBJ2-7
CDR3: CASSLDVEEQYF
DNA: TGTGCCAGCAGCTTAGATGTGGAGGAGCAGTACTTC

length: 19
D: TRBD2
size: few
V: TRBV7-9
J: TRBJ2-1
CDR3: CASSRPGTSGSFINNEQFF
DNA: TGTGCCAGCAGCCGGCCCGGGACTAGCGGGAGTTTTATAAACAATGAGCAGTTCTTC

length: 16
D: .
size: few
V: TRBV24-1
J: TRBJ2-7
CDR3: CATSDPEEKIPYEQYF
DNA: TGTGCCACCAGTGATCCAGAGGAAAAGATCCCCTACGAGCAGTACTTC

length: 14
D: TRBD1
size: few
V: TRBV7-9
J: TRBJ1-1
CDR3: CASSWDRTYTEAFF
DNA: TGTGCCAGCAGCTGGGACAGGACATACACTGAAGCTTTCTTT

length: 15
D: .
size: .
V: TRBV13
J: TRBJ2-3
CDR3: CASSLRGYGPDTQYF
DNA: TGTGCCAGCAGCTTACGGGGTTACGGACCAGATACGCAGTATTTT

length: 13
D: TRBD2
size: many
V: TRBV29-1
J: TRBJ2-7
CDR3: CSVVPAGAYEQYF
DNA: TGCAGCGTTGTCCCGGCGGGAGCCTACGAGCAGTACTTC

length: 12
D: .
size: many
V: TRBV20-1
J: TRBJ1-1
CDR3: CSAPPGETEAFF
DNA: TGCAGTGCCCCCCCGGGGGAGACTGAAGCTTTCTTT

length: 16
D: .
size: many
V: TRBV7-9
J: TRBJ1-6
CDR3: CASSLVLLHVNSPLHF
DNA: TGTGCCAGCAGCTTAGTCCTCTTACATGTTAATTCACCCCTCCACTTT

length: 14
D: .
size: .
V: TRBV19
J: TRBJ1-6
CDR3: CATGPFRPNSPLHF
DNA: TGTGCCACTGGACCTTTCCGCCCAAATTCACCCCTCCACTTT

length: 12
D: .
size: .
V: TRBV27
J: TRBJ2-1
CDR3: CASSLRPNEQFF
DNA: TGTGCCAGCAGTTTACGTCCCAATGAGCAGTTCTTC

length: 14
D: TRBD1
size: many
V: TRBV2
J: TRBJ2-3
CDR3: CASSELQGTDTQYF
DNA: TGTGCCAGCAGTGAACTACAGGGGACAGATACGCAGTATTTT

length: 14
D: .
size: many
V: TRBV12-3/TRBV12-4
J: TRBJ2-3
CDR3: CASSLPGSTDTQYF
DNA: TGTGCCAGCAGTTTACCTGGGAGCACAGATACGCAGTATTTT

length: 16
D: .
size: few
V: TRBV20-1
J: TRBJ2-1
CDR3: CSANRLPGDTYNEQFF
DNA: TGCAGTGCTAACAGACTGCCCGGAGACACATACAATGAGCAGTTCTTC

length: 14
D: .
size: many
V: TRBV27
J: TRBJ2-7
CDR3: CASSFTGFPYEQYF
DNA: TGTGCCAGCAGTTTCACCGGTTTCCCATACGAGCAGTACTTC

length: 19
D: TRBD2
size: few
V: TRBV4-1
J: TRBJ2-7
CDR3: CASSLFPGLEEGRSYEQYF
DNA: TGCGCCAGCAGCCTATTTCCGGGACTAGAAGAGGGAAGATCCTACGAGCAGTACTTC

length: 15
D: TRBD2
size: many
V: TRBV4-1
J: TRBJ2-1
CDR3: CASSPAVLADNEQFF
DNA: TGCGCCAGCAGCCCAGCGGTACTAGCGGACAATGAGCAGTTCTTC

length: 16
D: .
size: few
V: TRBV21-1
J: TRBJ2-5
CDR3: CASSKVGGVSEETQYF
DNA: TGTGCCAGCAGCAAAGTTGGGGGAGTATCAGAAGAGACCCAGTACTTC

length: 15
D: .
size: few
V: TRBV5-1
J: TRBJ1-4
CDR3: CASSRDRDREEKLFF
DNA: TGCGCCAGCAGCCGGGACCGTGATCGTGAGGAAAAACTGTTTTTT

length: 17
D: .
size: once
V: TRBV14
J: TRBJ2-3
CDR3: CASSQDSSSYSTDTQYF
DNA: TGTGCCAGCAGCCAAGATAGCAGCTCTTATAGCACAGATACGCAGTATTTT

length: 15
D: TRBD2
size: few
V: TRBV3-1
J: TRBJ2-7
CDR3: CASSPGSGSSYEQYF
DNA: TGTGCCAGCAGCCCTGGTAGCGGGAGCTCCTACGAGCAGTACTTC

length: 15
D: .
size: few
V: TRBV20-1
J: TRBJ1-5
CDR3: CSARDSAGFGQPQHF
DNA: TGCAGTGCTAGAGATTCTGCAGGGTTCGGTCAGCCCCAGCATTTT

length: 17
D: TRBD2
size: .
V: TRBV28
J: TRBJ2-1
CDR3: CASSSPLAGAAYNEQFF
DNA: TGTGCCAGCAGTTCCCCCCTAGCGGGGGCCGCCTACAATGAGCAGTTCTTC

length: 18
D: TRBD1
size: few
V: TRBV11-1
J: TRBJ2-2
CDR3: CASSLRQGSWARSGELFF
DNA: TGTGCCAGCAGCTTACGACAGGGGTCATGGGCACGGTCCGGGGAGCTGTTTTTT

length: 18
D: TRBD2
size: few
V: TRBV24-1
J: TRBJ2-1
CDR3: CATSEQTKLAGGNNEQFF
DNA: TGTGCCACCAGTGAGCAAACCAAACTAGCGGGAGGGAACAATGAGCAGTTCTTC